This entry features one T cell receptor (beta chain) sequence. This sample was included in a study of blood T cell repertoires in COVID-19. As for the study in general: Acute and convalescent COVID-19 samples came from the United States, Italy and Spain.

V lost 4 bases, J lost 4 bases, and 11 bases lay in between. The germline CDR1 and CDR2 sequences are LGHNA and YNFKEQ. The length of the CDR3 is 14 residues. In the authors' workflow: Nucleated cell number was recorded as an estimate derived from reference gene primer amplification. Libraries were prepared by immunoSEQ multiplex PCR; TCRdb keeps only in-frame clonotypes and omits some of them. V, J and clone size are those of that table, while D and trimming were read from the DNA. The repertoire holds a few hundred thousand clones, with roughly 90% as singletons. This chain connects TRBV4-2 to TRBJ1-5; D is unclear. This sequence was found in a woman in her 30s with COVID-19, enrolled during active disease. The specimen was peripheral blood. CDR3 region: CASSRATENQPQHF. As DNA, the CDR3 is TGTGCCAGCAGCCGTGCCACTGAAAATCAGCCCCAGCATTTT.